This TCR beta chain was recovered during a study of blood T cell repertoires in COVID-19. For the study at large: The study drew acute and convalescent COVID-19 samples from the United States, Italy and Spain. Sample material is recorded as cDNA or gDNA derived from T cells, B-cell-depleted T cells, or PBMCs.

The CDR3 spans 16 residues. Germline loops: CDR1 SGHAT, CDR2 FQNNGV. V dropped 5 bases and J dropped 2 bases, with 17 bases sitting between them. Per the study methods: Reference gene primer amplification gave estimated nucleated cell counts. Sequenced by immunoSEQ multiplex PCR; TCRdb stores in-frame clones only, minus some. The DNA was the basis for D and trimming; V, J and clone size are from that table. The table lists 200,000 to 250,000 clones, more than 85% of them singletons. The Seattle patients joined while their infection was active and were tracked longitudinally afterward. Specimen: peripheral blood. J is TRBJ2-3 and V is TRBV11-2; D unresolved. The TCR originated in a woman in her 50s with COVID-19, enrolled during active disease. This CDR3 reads CASSVSLALLTDTQYF. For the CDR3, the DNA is TGTGCCAGCAGCGTTTCCTTAGCCCTCCTCACAGATACGCAGTATTTT.